A selection of T cell receptor beta chains follows, all from one sample in a study of neoadjuvant anti-PD-1 for oral cavity cancer. Generated by immunoSEQ multiplex PCR, the TCRdb table keeps only in-frame clones and is missing some. The data show around 6,900 clones, about 70% seen once. The sample here was PBMCs, taken before nivolumab (anti-PD-1) treatment. These receptor sequences come from a person between 40 and 85 years old with oral cavity squamous cell carcinoma. Each CDR3 is given with its conserved first and last residue. Fields, in order: clone size, D gene, V gene, J gene, CDR3 DNA, CDR3 protein. D genes are given only for firm matches. Not all rows give a size; the values are once, few, many and, for expanded clones, a class.

>NA|TRBD1|TRBV15|TRBJ2-7
TGTGCCACCAGCCCCGGCGGGACAGGTCTTTACGAGCAGTACTTC
CATSPGGTGLYEQYF
>NA|NA|TRBV30|TRBJ1-2
TGTGCCTGGAGTGCGGACCTTAACTATGGCTACACCTTC
CAWSADLNYGYTF
>few|NA|TRBV2|TRBJ2-3
TGTGCCAGCAGTGAAAGGGCCAACTTGCTCACAGATACGCAGTATTTT
CASSERANLLTDTQYF
>NA|NA|TRBV2|TRBJ2-7
TGTGCCAGCAGTGTTAGTGTAGATTCCTACGAGCAGTACTTC
CASSVSVDSYEQYF
>NA|NA|TRBV19|TRBJ2-7
TGTGCCAGTAGTATGATCGAGGGCTACGAGCAGTACTTC
CASSMIEGYEQYF
>NA|TRBD2|TRBV5-5|TRBJ2-3
TGTGCCAGCAGCTCGGGACTAGCGGGGGGTGGCACAGATACGCAGTATTTT
CASSSGLAGGGTDTQYF
>NA|TRBD2|TRBV4-3|TRBJ2-2
TGCGCCAGCAGCCAGGGGACTAGCGTAAACACCGGGGAGCTGTTTTTT
CASSQGTSVNTGELFF
>NA|NA|TRBV6-5|TRBJ1-1
TGTGCCAGCAGTTACTCGAACCCGACAGCGAGGGAAGCTTTCTTT
CASSYSNPTAREAFF
>NA|NA|TRBV7-2|TRBJ1-4
TGTGCCAGCAGCTTAGTCGGGGGCGGAGGTAATGAAAAACTGTTTTTT
CASSLVGGGGNEKLFF
>NA|TRBD2|TRBV2|TRBJ2-3
TGTGCCAGCAGTCCGCTAGCGGGGGGGCGGACAGATACGCAGTATTTT
CASSPLAGGRTDTQYF
>NA|NA|TRBV12-5|TRBJ1-4
TGTGCTAGTGGTTGGGGGCAGGGTGAATCGTACGAAAAACTGTTTTTT
CASGWGQGESYEKLFF
>NA|NA|TRBV28|TRBJ2-1
TGTGCCAGCAGTTTAAAAGGGGCCTACAATGAGCAGTTCTTC
CASSLKGAYNEQFF
>NA|NA|TRBV28|TRBJ2-7
TGTGCCAGCACGGGGGTAGCCTACGAGCAGTACTTC
CASTGVAYEQYF
>few|TRBD1|TRBV5-6|TRBJ2-7
TGTGCCAGCAGGCCCCCGGGACAGGGGAACGAGCAGTACTTC
CASRPPGQGNEQYF
>NA|NA|TRBV6-1|TRBJ2-6
TGTGCCAGCAGTGTGGTCTCTGGGGCCAACGTCCTGACTTTC
CASSVVSGANVLTF
>few|NA|TRBV12-5|TRBJ1-2
TGTGCTAGTGGCTACCCGACATGGTCCTGCTATGGCTACACCTTC
CASGYPTWSCYGYTF
>NA|NA|TRBV4-3|TRBJ2-1
TGCGCCAGCAGCCAAGATCCCATAGGGCGGGAGCAGTTCTTC
CASSQDPIGREQFF
>NA|NA|TRBV11-2|TRBJ2-1
TGTGCCAGCAGCCCCGGGGCAGCTGCTAGGAATGAGCAGTTCTTC
CASSPGAAARNEQFF
>NA|NA|TRBV19|TRBJ2-1
TGTGCCAGTAGCGCACTCATAAGAGAATATTACAATGAGCAGTTCTTC
CASSALIREYYNEQFF
>few|NA|TRBV6-5|TRBJ2-7
TGTGCCAGCAGTTCCGTTGGGACATTCTACGAGCAGTACTTC
CASSSVGTFYEQYF
>NA|TRBD1|TRBV6-1|TRBJ1-5
TGTGCCAGCAGTGAAGCCCTTCAATGGGACAGCAGACTTAATCAGCCCCAGCATTTT
CASSEALQWDSRLNQPQHF
>NA|NA|TRBV5-6|TRBJ2-5
TGTGCCAGCAGCTTGGGTACAGGGTTCGTACAAGAGACCCAGTACTTC
CASSLGTGFVQETQYF
>NA|NA|TRBV9|TRBJ2-4
TGTGCCAGCAGCCCAGGGGGGAACATTCAGTACTTC
CASSPGGNIQYF
>few|NA|TRBV19|TRBJ1-1
TGTGCCAGTAGTATAGCCACACTGAACACTGAAGCTTTCTTT
CASSIATLNTEAFF
>NA|TRBD1|TRBV4-1|TRBJ1-4
TGCGCCAGCAGCCAAGTGGGTGTCGGGACAGGGAGGGAAAAACTGTTTTTT
CASSQVGVGTGREKLFF
>NA|NA|TRBV5-6|TRBJ1-6
TGTGCCAGCAGCTTTCAATCAATACAGGTTTCACCCCTCCACTTT
CASSFQSIQVSPLHF
>NA|NA|TRBV28|TRBJ1-1
TGTGCCAGCAGTTTATGGGGGAGGGGGATGAACACTGAAGCTTTCTTT
CASSLWGRGMNTEAFF
>NA|TRBD1|TRBV6-5|TRBJ2-1
TGTGCCAGCAGTTGGGGACAGGGGAATGAGCAGTTCTTC
CASSWGQGNEQFF
>NA|NA|TRBV21-1|TRBJ1-2
TGTGCCAGCAGCAAAGACCAAACTAACTATGGCTACACCTTC
CASSKDQTNYGYTF
>NA|NA|TRBV15|TRBJ1-1
TGTGCCACCAGCAGAGGGGTAGGGGCAGTTTCGAACACTGAAGCTTTCTTT
CATSRGVGAVSNTEAFF
>NA|TRBD2|TRBV29-1|TRBJ2-2
TGCAGCGTGGGACTAGCGGGGGTCGGGGAGCTGTTTTTT
CSVGLAGVGELFF
>NA|NA|TRBV19|TRBJ2-1
TGTGCCAGTAGCCAGAGGGGCAGGGCAGCAGATGAGCAGTTCTTC
CASSQRGRAADEQFF
>NA|NA|TRBV2|TRBJ2-5
TGTGCCAGCAGTGAAGCCCCGGGGCTCGGGGAGACCCAGTACTTC
CASSEAPGLGETQYF
>NA|TRBD1|TRBV7-2|TRBJ1-4
TGTGCCAGCAGCTCTCAACAGGGGGCAGGGGAAAAACTGTTTTTT
CASSSQQGAGEKLFF
>NA|NA|TRBV5-4|TRBJ1-3
TGTGCCAGCAGCTTGAGTCTGGGCCCTGGAAACACCATATATTTT
CASSLSLGPGNTIYF
>NA|TRBD1|TRBV9|TRBJ2-7
TGTGCCAGCAGCACTGGACAGGGGGCTAGTTACGAGCAGTACTTC
CASSTGQGASYEQYF
>NA|NA|TRBV7-6|TRBJ2-2
TGTGCCAGCACCGGTCTCACCGGGGAGCTGTTTTTT
CASTGLTGELFF
>once|TRBD1|TRBV2|TRBJ1-4
TGTGCCAGCAGTCGGGACAGGCGGAATGAAAAACTGTTTTTT
CASSRDRRNEKLFF
>NA|NA|TRBV27|TRBJ1-6
TGTGCCAGCAGTCAACGACAGAATACTAATTCACCCCTCCACTTT
CASSQRQNTNSPLHF
>once|TRBD1|TRBV9|TRBJ2-7
TGTGCCAGCAGCGTTAGCCGGGACAGAACCCTTAGGACCTACGAGCAGTACTTC
CASSVSRDRTLRTYEQYF
>NA|NA|TRBV19|TRBJ1-1
TGTGCCAGTAGTATGGCCCCTCGGGAGCCGAACACTGAAGCTTTCTTT
CASSMAPREPNTEAFF
>NA|NA|TRBV7-2|TRBJ1-6
TGTGCCAGCAGCTTACGGGGGGCCAATTCACCCCTCCACTTT
CASSLRGANSPLHF
>NA|NA|TRBV19|TRBJ1-2
TGTGCCAGTAGTAGCTCGGGCAGGACTAACTATGGCTACACCTTC
CASSSSGRTNYGYTF
>NA|NA|TRBV4-3|TRBJ1-1
TGCGCCAGCAAGGACACCGCGAACACTGAAGCTTTCTTT
CASKDTANTEAFF
>NA|TRBD2|TRBV27|TRBJ2-1
TGTGCCAGCAGTTATATGACTAGCGGTGGTTCGGAGCAGTTCTTC
CASSYMTSGGSEQFF
>few|TRBD1|TRBV28|TRBJ1-5
TGTGCCACAGGGGGTGGCAATCAGCCCCAGCATTTT
CATGGGNQPQHF